The 2 T cell receptor beta chains reported below all come from one sample, sequenced in a study of Ad26.COV2.S vaccination and SARS-CoV-2 variants. The treatment here: approximately 18 received Ad26.COV2.S at low or high dose, single or two shots; about 5 received placebo; per-sample allocation not given. Collection of the samples took place on day 63 after the first injection of vaccine or placebo. Assay: immunoSEQ multiplex PCR; the TCRdb copy retains only in-frame clones and omits some. The data show 440,000 or so clones, 90% seen once. Specimen: peripheral blood, collected in a trial of Ad26.COV2.S vaccine versus placebo. The receptor source for this set is a person aged 18 to 65 who received the Ad26.COV2.S COVID-19 vaccine or a placebo.

V and J are TRBV30 and TRBJ2-1; 11 bases are shared with TRBD1. There are 16 residues in the CDR3. J was trimmed by 6 bases and V by 0 bases; bases with no gene match: 7. Germline CDR1 reads GTSNPN; CDR2 reads SVGIG (reference sequence). CDR3 in amino acids: CAWSVWGQGVRNEQFF. As DNA, the CDR3 is TGTGCCTGGAGTGTTTGGGGACAGGGGGTTCGCAATGAGCAGTTCTTC.

The chain joins TRBV27 to TRBJ1-1; no clear D gene. This CDR3 is built from 13 residues. V lost 5 bases and J lost 3, with 10 bases in between. From germline, CDR1 is MNHEY and CDR2 SMNVEV (reference sequence). CDR3 DNA: TGTGCCAGCAGTCATATGTGGGACACTGAAGCTTTCTTT. Amino acids: CASSHMWDTEAFF.